Below, 19 T cell receptor beta chains from the same sample are listed, as sequenced in a study of blood T cell repertoires in COVID-19. TCRdb's table, derived via immunoSEQ multiplex PCR, lists solely in-frame clones and lacks some. This table has 35,000 to 40,000 clones, 85% appearing once. Sequencing input: peripheral blood. The receptors were sampled from a man over 45 with active COVID-19.

The J gene is TRBJ2-3, the V gene TRBV5-6; D is unresolved. Germline V gives CDR1 SGHDT, CDR2 YYEEEE. Trimming removed 6 bases from V and 0 bases from J, with 8 bases in between. The CDR3 runs to 13 residues. The CDR3, as DNA: TGTGCCAGCACTGACACCAGCACAGATACGCAGTATTTT. Residues: CASTDTSTDTQYF.

J is TRBJ2-2 and V is TRBV12-5; 7 positions match TRBD1. V shed 0 bases and J 1 base; nucleotides not matched to a gene: 14. The CDR3 totals 20 residues. Germline loops: CDR1 LGHNT, CDR2 FRNRAP. The DNA for the CDR3 is TGTGCTAGTGGTTTGGTAAGGACAGGCTTTAGAAGAGGGAACACCGGGGAGCTGTTTTTT. Its translation is CASGLVRTGFRRGNTGELFF.

This rearrangement joins TRBV13 to TRBJ2-5; 13 bases line up with TRBD2. After removal of 5 bases from V and 4 bases from J, the junction contained 7 bases not matched to a gene. The length of the CDR3 is 16 residues. Per the germline V gene, CDR1 is PRHDT and CDR2 is FYEKMQ (reference sequence). This CDR3 reads CASSAPLAGGRETQYF. The CDR3 nucleotides are TGTGCCAGCAGCGCTCCACTAGCGGGGGGGCGAGAGACCCAGTACTTC.

The chain carries TRBV10-1 and TRBJ2-3, with 8 bases aligning to TRBD1. CDR3 size: 14 residues. Germline-derived CDR1 and CDR2 are WNHNN and SYGVQD (reference sequence). V lost 6 bases, J lost 6 bases, and 8 bases stayed unmatched. In nucleotides, the CDR3 is TGCGCCAGCAGCCTTGACAGGGGCGTCGATACGCAGTATTTT. It specifies CASSLDRGVDTQYF.

The chain couples TRBV5-1 to TRBJ2-3, with a possible D match to TRBD2 (6 bases). The CDR3 length is 14 residues. Germline V gives CDR1 SGHRS, CDR2 YFSETQ. The V and J ends lost 4 bases and 6 bases respectively, with 15 bases between them. For the CDR3, the DNA is TGCGCCAGCAGCAGGCAGCCTCTAGCGGATACGCAGTATTTT. Translating it yields CASSRQPLADTQYF. The full variable domain, completed using reference TRBV5-1 and TRBJ2-3, is KAGVTQTPRYLIKTRGQQVTLSCSPISGHRSVSWYQQTPGQGLQFLFEYFSETQRNKGNFPGRFSGRQFSNSRSEMNVSTLELGDSALYLCASSRQPLADTQYFGPGTRLTVL.

This chain uses TRBV6-5 with TRBJ1-6, with D perhaps matching TRBD1 (6 bases). The V gene lost 4 bases and the J gene lost 3 bases, with 7 bases spanning the gap. CDR1 MNHEY and CDR2 SVGAGI come from the germline V gene. This CDR3 has 14 residues. Written as DNA, the CDR3 is TGTGCCAGCAGTTGGGACAACTATAATTCACCCCTCCACTTT. Its protein is CASSWDNYNSPLHF.

CDR3 DNA: TGCGCCAGCAGCCCCCAGGGAACGTATGGCTACACCTTC. Residues: CASSPQGTYGYTF. The chain combines TRBV4-3 with TRBJ1-2; a weak D match, TRBD1 (5 bases). CDR3 length equals 13 residues. Germline lookup yields CDR1 LGHNA and CDR2 YSLEER. V shed 4 bases and J shed 5 bases, with 11 bases lying between them.

The chain links TRBV2 to TRBJ2-4; 10 positions agree with TRBD2. The J segment lost 3 bases and the V segment lost 7 bases, leaving 6 bases of the junction unmatched. The CDR3 spans 15 residues. CDR1 is SNHLY and CDR2 is FYNNEI in the germline V gene. CDR3 coding DNA: TGTGCCAGCACCCGGACTAGCGGAAACAAAAACATTCAGTACTTC. This translates into CASTRTSGNKNIQYF.

The genes are TRBV12-3 or TRBV12-4 and TRBJ2-7; no clear D. V was pared by 5 bases and J by 3 bases, with 8 bases between. The CDR3 loop spans 12 amino acids. The DNA of the CDR3 is TGTGCCAGCAGTATCAACAGCTACGAGCAGTACTTC. As protein: CASSINSYEQYF.

V gene TRBV28 combines with J gene TRBJ1-1; TRBD1 is a possible D gene (6 bases). Germline CDR1 MDHEN, CDR2 SYDVKM. Trimming shortened V by 6 bases and J by 6 bases, and 11 bases separated the two germline ends. The CDR3 covers 12 residues. The CDR3 loop is CASSLNRAEAFF. DNA for the CDR3: TGTGCCAGCAGCTTGAACAGGGCTGAAGCTTTCTTT.

The CDR3 loop is CASSPLRGDTQYF. CDR3 nucleotides: TGTGCCAGTAGTCCGTTAAGGGGGGATACGCAGTATTTT. The rearrangement uses TRBV19 and TRBJ2-3; D perhaps matches TRBD1 (6 bases). Per germline, CDR1 LNHDA and CDR2 SQIVND (reference sequence). Trimming cost V 5 bases and J 6 bases, with 12 bases left between them. This CDR3 region has 13 residues.

This clone is labeled medium-sized (0.01 to 0.1%). The rearrangement uses TRBV5-1 and TRBJ2-5; D might be TRBD1 (5 bases). Deletions cut 0 bases from V and 5 bases from J, with 29 bases between. This CDR3 is 20 amino acids long. Per the germline V gene, CDR1 is SGHRS and CDR2 is YFSETQ. As DNA, the CDR3 is TGCGCCAGCAGCTTGGGCCCAGGGTCCCCGAGCTTTGGGATTTGGGAGACCCAGTACTTC. Translated: CASSLGPGSPSFGIWETQYF. The complete variable domain, with remaining parts taken from reference TRBV5-1 and TRBJ2-5, reads KAGVTQTPRYLIKTRGQQVTLSCSPISGHRSVSWYQQTPGQGLQFLFEYFSETQRNKGNFPGRFSGRQFSNSRSEMNVSTLELGDSALYLCASSLGPGSPSFGIWETQYFGPGTRLLVL.

This clone was counted once. The chain combines TRBV24-1 with TRBJ2-7, with TRBD1 matching over 8 bases. This CDR3 region has 15 residues. The V segment lost 4 bases and the J segment 2 bases; nucleotides outside the gene matches: 6. Germline-derived CDR1 and CDR2 are KGHDR and SFDVKD. The CDR3 DNA reads TGTGCCACCAGTGAGAGGGGACAGGAAGCCTACGAGCAGTACTTC. Residues: CATSERGQEAYEQYF.

J is TRBJ1-2 and V is TRBV10-3; D is ambiguous. This CDR3 has 12 residues. V was shortened by 0 bases and J by 4 bases, with 3 bases between the two germline ends. Germline lookup yields CDR1 ENHRY and CDR2 SYGVKD. The CDR3 loop reads CAISESLYGYTF. The CDR3 region has the DNA TGTGCCATCAGTGAGTCCCTCTATGGCTACACCTTC.

The chain combines TRBV27 with TRBJ2-7; TRBD2 aligns across 10 bases. Germline V gene lookup returns CDR1 MNHEY and CDR2 SMNVEV (reference sequence). J gave up 0 bases and V 6 bases, and 5 bases lay outside the gene matches. CDR3 length: 15 amino acids. CDR3 nucleotides: TGTGCCAGCAGCTCTCCTAGCGGGAGCTCCTACGAGCAGTACTTC. Its translation: CASSSPSGSSYEQYF.

The chain combines TRBV10-2 with TRBJ1-2, with 10 bases identical to TRBD1. The CDR3 loop spans 15 amino acids. With 7 bases clipped from V and 8 bases from J, the junction kept 13 bases outside the gene matches. The V gene's germline CDR1 is WSHSY and CDR2 SAAADI. The CDR3 DNA is TGCGCCAGCACCGCTGCGACAGGGGGCGTCAGGGGCTACACCTTC. It specifies CASTAATGGVRGYTF.

The chain recombines TRBV5-1 with TRBJ1-6, with D perhaps matching TRBD1 (5 bases). The V gene lost 3 bases and the J gene lost 2 bases, with 9 bases spanning the gap. The germline V gene has CDR1 SGHRS and CDR2 YFSETQ. The CDR3 loop spans 15 amino acids. The CDR3 region has the DNA TGCGCCAGCAGCTCGGGGGAAGCCTATAATTCACCCCTCCACTTT. It translates to CASSSGEAYNSPLHF.

The J gene is TRBJ2-3, the V gene TRBV12-3 or TRBV12-4; D is possibly TRBD2 (6 bases). V lost 6 bases to trimming and J lost 3 bases, with 10 bases between them. The CDR3 is 13 amino acids. CDR3 in amino acids: CASRKGRTDTQYF. The CDR3 bases are TGTGCCAGCAGGAAGGGGAGGACAGATACGCAGTATTTT.

This chain uses TRBV10-1 with TRBJ2-1; tentatively, D is TRBD2 (6 bases). With 6 bases removed from V and 6 bases from J, the gap between germline ends came to 18 bases. The CDR3 runs to 15 residues. Germline loops: CDR1 WNHNN, CDR2 SYGVQD (reference sequence). The DNA of the CDR3 is TGCGCCAGCAGCCCACAACTGACTAGGGTCAATGAGCAGTTCTTC. Protein product: CASSPQLTRVNEQFF.